A single sample is the source of the 18 T cell receptor beta chains below, sequenced in a study of OX40 agonist ivuxolimab in advanced cancers. The assay was immunoSEQ multiplex PCR, and TCRdb's table has in-frame clones only and misses some. This sample has about 32,000 clones, with 80% to 95% found just once. Sequenced material: CD4+ or CD8+ T cells sorted from blood, taken in a trial of the OX40 agonist ivuxolimab. These receptors were collected from an adult with an advanced solid tumor such as melanoma, head and neck, liver or kidney cancer.

The V gene is TRBV30, the J gene TRBJ1-5; 9 bases map to TRBD1. Germline CDR1 and CDR2: GTSNPN and SVGIG (reference sequence). The CDR3 covers 14 residues. V was clipped by 2 bases and J by 4 bases; unmatched bases: 3. The CDR3 DNA follows: TGTGCCTGGAGTTCCGGGACAGGGAATCAGCCCCAGCATTTT. Protein product: CAWSSGTGNQPQHF.

CDR3 DNA: TGTGCCAGCAGGGGGGTGCATGAAGCTTTCTTT. It yields the protein CASRGVHEAFF. This chain uses TRBV28 with TRBJ1-1, with a possible D match to TRBD1 (5 bases). This CDR3 has 11 residues. Trimming shortened V by 6 bases and J by 7 bases, and 9 bases separated the two germline ends. The germline V gene has CDR1 MDHEN and CDR2 SYDVKM. The full variable domain, in which reference TRBV28 and TRBJ1-1 provide the parts outside the CDR3, is DVKVTQSSRYLVKRTGEKVFLECVQDMDHENMFWYRQDPGLGLRLIYFSYDVKMKEKGDIPEGYSVSREKKERFSLILESASTNQTSMYLCASRGVHEAFFGQGTRLTVV.

This clone is a singleton in its sample. This rearrangement joins TRBV5-8 to TRBJ1-6; D is ambiguous. Germline CDR1 and CDR2: SGHTS and YDEGEE. V lost 4 bases to trimming and J lost 6 bases, with 17 bases between them. The CDR3 covers 16 residues. The chain's CDR3 is CASSLSRRVINSPLHF. CDR3 sequence (DNA): TGTGCCAGCAGCCTTTCGCGGAGGGTGATTAATTCACCCCTCCACTTT.

The chain joins TRBV30 to TRBJ1-1; D call uncertain. The CDR3 runs to 16 residues. The germline CDR1 and CDR2 sequences are GTSNPN and SVGIG (reference sequence). The V gene lost 2 bases and the J gene lost 4 bases, with 20 bases spanning the gap. The DNA of the CDR3 is TGTGCCTGGAGTCTCCGCGAGGGCGGAGGCCGCACTGAAGCTTTCTTT. Translation gives CAWSLREGGGRTEAFF.

To note about this clone: An end of the junction does not agree with germline; a read error may underlie this. The chain is built from TRBV28 and TRBJ2-1; D perhaps matches TRBD1 (7 bases). The CDR3 contains 16 residues. The germline V gene has CDR1 MDHEN and CDR2 SYDVKM. The CDR3 DNA sequence: TGTGCCAGCAGCTTAAAATCCGGGACAGCGGGCGATGAGCGGTTCTTC. Translated, it gives CASSLKSGTAGDERFF. Drawing the rest from reference TRBV28 and TRBJ2-1, the complete variable domain is DVKVTQSSRYLVKRTGEKVFLECVQDMDHENMFWYRQDPGLGLRLIYFSYDVKMKEKGDIPEGYSVSREKKERFSLILESASTNQTSMYLCASSLKSGTAGDERFFGPGTRLTVL.

The rearrangement links TRBV19 to TRBJ2-1, with 10 bases aligning to TRBD1. The CDR3 is 13 residues long. The V gene's germline CDR1 is LNHDA and CDR2 SQIVND (reference sequence). The V gene end was trimmed by 8 bases and the J gene end by 4 bases; junction bases not matched to a gene: 2. This chain's CDR3 is CASRQGAYNEQFF. For the CDR3, the DNA is TGTGCCAGTCGACAGGGGGCGTACAATGAGCAGTTCTTC.

This rearrangement joins TRBV6-1 to TRBJ2-3; D may be TRBD1 or TRBD2 (5 bases each). V was shortened by 2 bases and J by 5 bases, with 17 bases between the two germline ends. The germline gives CDR1 MNHNS, CDR2 SASEGT. The length of the CDR3 is 16 residues. Written as DNA, the CDR3 is TGTGCCAGCAGTGAATGGTTACGGGACCTGGGAGATACGCAGTATTTT. Its translation is CASSEWLRDLGDTQYF.

The rearrangement joins TRBV15 to TRBJ2-1; 7 nucleotides match TRBD2. The CDR3 runs 16 residues. Germline CDR1 is LNHNV and CDR2 is YYDKDF (reference sequence). V was clipped by 0 bases and J by 2 bases; unmatched bases: 4. CDR3 sequence (DNA): TGTGCCACCAGCAGAGAGGGCGGGAGTCCCTACAATGAGCAGTTCTTC. Translating it yields CATSREGGSPYNEQFF.

The chain uses TRBV28 and TRBJ1-4, with TRBD1 matching over 7 bases. From germline, CDR1 is MDHEN and CDR2 SYDVKM. This CDR3 contains 14 residues. The V gene end was trimmed by 2 bases and the J gene end by 10 bases; junction bases not matched to a gene: 7. CDR3 in DNA: TGTGCCAGCAGTTTAAAGGGGGCCAGTGGAAAACTGTTTTTT. It yields the protein CASSLKGASGKLFF.

This rearrangement joins TRBV5-6 to TRBJ2-1, with TRBD2 matching over 12 bases. CDR3 length: 17 residues. After removal of 4 bases from V and 1 base from J, the junction contained 6 bases not matched to a gene. Germline CDR1 is SGHDT and CDR2 is YYEEEE. CDR3: CASSGGTSGLSYNEQFF. CDR3 in DNA: TGTGCCAGCAGCGGGGGGACTAGCGGGTTGTCCTACAATGAGCAGTTCTTC.

The chain has TRBV2 and TRBJ2-5, with TRBD2 matching 11 bases. The CDR3 runs 18 residues. Germline CDR1 reads SNHLY; CDR2 reads FYNNEI. V was pared by 2 bases and J by 4 bases, with 12 bases of the junction left unmatched. The chain's CDR3 is CASSEPRSSSGGLETQYF. Written as DNA, the CDR3 is TGTGCCAGCAGTGAACCCCGGAGTTCTAGCGGGGGGCTAGAGACCCAGTACTTC. The whole variable domain, filled in from reference TRBV2 and TRBJ2-5, reads EPEVTQTPSHQVTQMGQEVILRCVPISNHLYFYWYRQILGQKVEFLVSFYNNEISEKSEIFDDQFSVERPDGSNFTLKIRSTKLEDSAMYFCASSEPRSSSGGLETQYFGPGTRLLVL.

A single count supports this clone. The chain has TRBV27 and TRBJ2-3, with a tentative D call TRBD2 (5 bases). Germline CDR1 MNHEY, CDR2 SMNVEV (reference sequence). V lost 5 bases and J lost 1, with 7 bases in between. The CDR3 totals 13 residues. CDR3 in amino acids: CASSPLGTDTQYF. The CDR3 bases are TGTGCCAGCAGTCCACTAGGCACAGATACGCAGTATTTT.

The chain couples TRBV7-1 to TRBJ2-5; 10 nucleotides line up with TRBD2. TRBV7-1 is classed as an ORF, of uncertain function. This CDR3 has 16 amino acids. V trimming: 5 bases; J trimming: 6 bases; junction bases outside the gene matches: 12. CDR3 in amino acids: CASSDNLAGGWKTQYF. In DNA, the CDR3 is TGTGCCAGCAGCGATAACTTAGCGGGAGGATGGAAGACCCAGTACTTC.

This clone was seen more than once but under ten times. The chain links TRBV13 to TRBJ1-1, with D unresolved. The germline gives CDR1 PRHDT, CDR2 FYEKMQ (reference sequence). This CDR3 is 14 amino acids long. V was clipped by 0 bases and J by 0 bases, with 5 bases between them. The CDR3 loop is CASSLGHLNTEAFF. The DNA of the CDR3 is TGTGCCAGCAGCTTAGGACACTTGAACACTGAAGCTTTCTTT.

The genes are TRBV13 and TRBJ1-4; D ambiguous. The ends were cut back, 5 bases at V and 8 bases at J, with 12 bases in the middle. The CDR3 runs 13 residues. Germline lookup yields CDR1 PRHDT and CDR2 FYEKMQ (reference sequence). CDR3 in amino acids: CASSQNSYEKLFF. DNA of the CDR3: TGTGCCAGCAGCCAGAACAGCTACGAAAAACTGTTTTTT.

This chain joins TRBV7-9 and TRBJ2-2; no clear D gene. V lost 1 base to trimming and J lost 3 bases, with 9 bases between them. CDR3 length equals 15 residues. Germline V gene data show CDR1 as SEHNR and CDR2 as FQNEAQ (reference sequence). The CDR3 is CASSLVGLYTGELFF. The CDR3 region has the DNA TGTGCCAGCAGCTTAGTGGGGTTGTACACCGGGGAGCTGTTTTTT.

The chain has TRBV5-4 and TRBJ2-1, with D possibly being TRBD1 or TRBD2 (5 bases each). The CDR3 loop spans 15 amino acids. Germline V CDR1 and CDR2: SGHNT, YYREEE (reference sequence). V lost 3 bases to trimming and J lost 0 bases, with 10 bases between them. The CDR3 DNA sequence: TGTGCCAGCAGCTGGGACGCCAGCTCCTACAATGAGCAGTTCTTC. Translation: CASSWDASSYNEQFF.

J is TRBJ2-1 and V is TRBV4-1; D tentatively reads TRBD1 or TRBD2 (5 bases each). Germline loops: CDR1 MGHRA, CDR2 YSYEKL. CDR3 size: 12 residues. V dropped 8 bases and J dropped 4 bases, with 9 bases sitting between them. The CDR3 loop is CASGTDYNEQFF. In DNA form, the CDR3 reads TGCGCCAGCGGGACGGATTACAATGAGCAGTTCTTC.